This TCR beta chain was retrieved from a study of cytomegalovirus exposure and HLA in healthy donors. Donors showed nominal health when sampled, although they likely had unrecorded immune exposures. Study-wide results and caveats: Rarity held for most TCR sequences, but there were some public TCRs that occurred in many donors.

Germline loops: CDR1 SGHRS, CDR2 YFSETQ. Trimming removed 3 bases at V and 3 bases at J, with 9 bases between. The CDR3 extends over 14 amino acids. With regard to this clone: Its antigen is undetermined.

PCR used 60 Vbeta primers and 13 Jbeta primers. Method: immunoSEQ multiplex PCR; TCRdb's copy keeps in-frame clones and lacks some. This sample yields some 98,000 clones, of which 81% are seen a single time; approximately 1.3% belongs to the top ten. The rearrangement joins TRBV5-1 to TRBJ1-4, with unresolved D. The material sequenced was PBMCs. This TCR was recovered from a man aged 35 to 55 in good health and CMV-seronegative. This CDR3 reads CASSSGASNEKLFF. DNA of the CDR3: TGCGCCAGCAGCTCTGGAGCGTCTAATGAAAAACTGTTTTTT.